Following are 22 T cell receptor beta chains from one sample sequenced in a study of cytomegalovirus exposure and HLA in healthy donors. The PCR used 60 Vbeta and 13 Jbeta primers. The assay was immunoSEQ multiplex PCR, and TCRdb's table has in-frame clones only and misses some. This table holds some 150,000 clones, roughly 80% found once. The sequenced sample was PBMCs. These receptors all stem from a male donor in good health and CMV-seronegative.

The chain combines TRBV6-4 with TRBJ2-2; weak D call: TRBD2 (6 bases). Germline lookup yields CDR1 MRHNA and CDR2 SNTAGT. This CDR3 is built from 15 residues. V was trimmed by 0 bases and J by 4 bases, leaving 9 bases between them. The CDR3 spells CASSDSLGGTGELFF. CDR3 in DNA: TGTGCCAGCAGTGACTCTCTGGGGGGCACCGGGGAGCTGTTTTTT.

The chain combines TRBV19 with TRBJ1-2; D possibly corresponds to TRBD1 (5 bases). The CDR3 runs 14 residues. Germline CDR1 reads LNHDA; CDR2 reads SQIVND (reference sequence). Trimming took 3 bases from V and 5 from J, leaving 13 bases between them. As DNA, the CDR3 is TGTGCCAGTAGTATCAAGACAGAACCATATGGCTACACCTTC. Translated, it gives CASSIKTEPYGYTF.

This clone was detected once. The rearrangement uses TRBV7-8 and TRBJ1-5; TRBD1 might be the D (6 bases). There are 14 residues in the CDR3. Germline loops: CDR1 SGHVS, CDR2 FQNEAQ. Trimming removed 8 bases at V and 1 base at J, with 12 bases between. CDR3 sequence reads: CASRLGGSNQPQHF. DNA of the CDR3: TGTGCCAGCCGCCTTGGGGGCAGCAATCAGCCCCAGCATTTT.

The CDR3 DNA follows: TGTGCCAGCACCTCAGCCCGGGGGGACTATGGCTACACCTTC. Its translation: CASTSARGDYGYTF. The chain employs TRBV2 and TRBJ1-2; TRBD1 is a possible D gene (5 bases). The CDR3 extends over 14 amino acids. In germline, CDR1 is SNHLY, CDR2 FYNNEI. Between the trimmed V and J ends, which lost 7 bases and 3 bases, there was a span of 15 bases.

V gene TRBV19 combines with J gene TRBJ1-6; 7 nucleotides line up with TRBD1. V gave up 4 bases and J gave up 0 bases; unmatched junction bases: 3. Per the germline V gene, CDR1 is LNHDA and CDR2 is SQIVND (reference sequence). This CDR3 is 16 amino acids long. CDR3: CASSKGASSYNSPLHF. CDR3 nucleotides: TGTGCCAGTAGTAAGGGGGCTAGCTCCTATAATTCACCCCTCCACTTT.

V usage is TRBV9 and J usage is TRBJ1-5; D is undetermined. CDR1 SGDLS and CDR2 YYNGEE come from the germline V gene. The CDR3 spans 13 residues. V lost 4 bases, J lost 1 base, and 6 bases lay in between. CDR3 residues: CASSSRSNQPQHF. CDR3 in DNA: TGTGCCAGCAGCTCCCGGAGCAATCAGCCCCAGCATTTT.

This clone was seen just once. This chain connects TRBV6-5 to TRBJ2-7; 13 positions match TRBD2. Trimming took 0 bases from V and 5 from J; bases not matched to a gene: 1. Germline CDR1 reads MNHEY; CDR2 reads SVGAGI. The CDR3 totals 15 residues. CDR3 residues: CASSYSGLAGDEQYF. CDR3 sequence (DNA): TGTGCCAGCAGTTACTCCGGACTAGCGGGAGACGAGCAGTACTTC.

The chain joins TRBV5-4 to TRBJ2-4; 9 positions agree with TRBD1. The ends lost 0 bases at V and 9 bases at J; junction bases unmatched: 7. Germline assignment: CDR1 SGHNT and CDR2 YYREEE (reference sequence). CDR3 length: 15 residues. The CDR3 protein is CASSLAGTGTPIQYF. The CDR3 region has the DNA TGTGCCAGCAGCTTGGCTGGGACAGGGACCCCCATTCAGTACTTC.

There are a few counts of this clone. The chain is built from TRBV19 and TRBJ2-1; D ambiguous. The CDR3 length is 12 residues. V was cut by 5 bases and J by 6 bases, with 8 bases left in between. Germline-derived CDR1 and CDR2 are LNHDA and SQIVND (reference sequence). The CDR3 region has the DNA TGTGCCAGTAGTTTTCGTAGCAATGAGCAGTTCTTC. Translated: CASSFRSNEQFF.

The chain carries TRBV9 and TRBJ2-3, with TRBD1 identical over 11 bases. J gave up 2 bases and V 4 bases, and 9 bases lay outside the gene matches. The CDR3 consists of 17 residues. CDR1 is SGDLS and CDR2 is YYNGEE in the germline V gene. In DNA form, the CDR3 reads TGTGCCAGCAGCATAGGACAGGGGGCGTTTTCCACAGATACGCAGTATTTT. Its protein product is CASSIGQGAFSTDTQYF.

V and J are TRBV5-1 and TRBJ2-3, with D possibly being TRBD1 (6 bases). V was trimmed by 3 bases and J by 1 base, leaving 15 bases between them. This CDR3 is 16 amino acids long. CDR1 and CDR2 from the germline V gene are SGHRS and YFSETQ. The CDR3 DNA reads TGCGCCAGCAGCTCGCACCGGGACACAGGCACAGATACGCAGTATTTT. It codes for CASSSHRDTGTDTQYF.

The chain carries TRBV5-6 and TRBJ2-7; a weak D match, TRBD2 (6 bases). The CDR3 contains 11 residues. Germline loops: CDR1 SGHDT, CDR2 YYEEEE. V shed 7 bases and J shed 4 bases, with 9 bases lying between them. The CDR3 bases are TGTGCCAGCTCCGGGGGATACGAGCAGTACTTC. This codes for CASSGGYEQYF.

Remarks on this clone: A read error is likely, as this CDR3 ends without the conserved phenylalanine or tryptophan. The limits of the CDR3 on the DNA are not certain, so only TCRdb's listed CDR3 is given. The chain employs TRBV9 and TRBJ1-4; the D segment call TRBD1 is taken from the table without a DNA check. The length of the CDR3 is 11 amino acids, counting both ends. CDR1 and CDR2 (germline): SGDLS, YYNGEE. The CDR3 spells CASSIRDRWSY.

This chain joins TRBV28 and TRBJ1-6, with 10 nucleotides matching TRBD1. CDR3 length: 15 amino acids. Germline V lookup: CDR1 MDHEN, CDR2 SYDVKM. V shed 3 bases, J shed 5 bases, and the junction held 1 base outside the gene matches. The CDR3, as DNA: TGTGCCAGCAGTTTGGACAGGGGGAATAATTCACCCCTCCACTTT. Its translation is CASSLDRGNNSPLHF.

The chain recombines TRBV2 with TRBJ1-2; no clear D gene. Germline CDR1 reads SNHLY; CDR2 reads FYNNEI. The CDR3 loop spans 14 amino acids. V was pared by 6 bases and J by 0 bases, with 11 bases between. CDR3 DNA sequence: TGTGCCAGCAGCGACGGGAATTCTAACTATGGCTACACCTTC. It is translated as CASSDGNSNYGYTF. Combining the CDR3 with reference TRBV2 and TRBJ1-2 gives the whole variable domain EPEVTQTPSHQVTQMGQEVILRCVPISNHLYFYWYRQILGQKVEFLVSFYNNEISEKSEIFDDQFSVERPDGSNFTLKIRSTKLEDSAMYFCASSDGNSNYGYTFGSGTRLTVV.

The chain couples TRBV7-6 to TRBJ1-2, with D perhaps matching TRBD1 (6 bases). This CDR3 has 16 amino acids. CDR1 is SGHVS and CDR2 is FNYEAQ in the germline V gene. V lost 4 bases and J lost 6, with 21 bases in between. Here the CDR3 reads CASSSSPGGAQDGYTF. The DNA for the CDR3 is TGTGCCAGCAGCTCCTCCCCGGGGGGGGCGCAAGATGGCTACACCTTC.

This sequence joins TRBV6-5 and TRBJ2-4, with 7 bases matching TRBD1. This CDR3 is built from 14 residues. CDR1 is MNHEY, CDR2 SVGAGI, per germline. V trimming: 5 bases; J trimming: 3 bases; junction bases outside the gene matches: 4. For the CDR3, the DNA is TGTGCCAGCAGTGGACGACAGGGCAAAAACATTCAGTACTTC. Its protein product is CASSGRQGKNIQYF.

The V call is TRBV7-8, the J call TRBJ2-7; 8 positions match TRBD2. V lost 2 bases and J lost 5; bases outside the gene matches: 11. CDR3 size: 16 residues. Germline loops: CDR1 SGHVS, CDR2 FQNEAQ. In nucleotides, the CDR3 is TGTGCCAGCAGCTTAACCCCCTTAGCGGGACTCAACGAGCAGTACTTC. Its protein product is CASSLTPLAGLNEQYF.

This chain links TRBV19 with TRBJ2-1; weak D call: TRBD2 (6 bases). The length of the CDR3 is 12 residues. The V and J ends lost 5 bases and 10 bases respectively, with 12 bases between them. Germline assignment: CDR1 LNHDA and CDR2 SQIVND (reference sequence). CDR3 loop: CASSAIAGEQFF. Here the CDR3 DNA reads TGTGCCAGTAGTGCGATCGCGGGGGAGCAGTTCTTC.

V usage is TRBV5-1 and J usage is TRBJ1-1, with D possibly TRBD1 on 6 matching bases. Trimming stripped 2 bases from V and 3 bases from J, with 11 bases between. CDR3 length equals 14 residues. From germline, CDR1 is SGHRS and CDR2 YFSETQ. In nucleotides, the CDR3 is TGCGCCAGCAGCTTCGAACAGGGAGACACTGAAGCTTTCTTT. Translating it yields CASSFEQGDTEAFF. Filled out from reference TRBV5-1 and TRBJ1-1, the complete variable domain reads KAGVTQTPRYLIKTRGQQVTLSCSPISGHRSVSWYQQTPGQGLQFLFEYFSETQRNKGNFPGRFSGRQFSNSRSEMNVSTLELGDSALYLCASSFEQGDTEAFFGQGTRLTVV.

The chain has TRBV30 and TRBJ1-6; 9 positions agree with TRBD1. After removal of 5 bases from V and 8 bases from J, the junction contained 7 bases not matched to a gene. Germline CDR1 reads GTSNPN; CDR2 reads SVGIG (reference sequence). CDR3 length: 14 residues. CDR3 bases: TGTGCCTGGGACCCCGGGACAGGGCATTCACCCCTCCACTTT. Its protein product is CAWDPGTGHSPLHF. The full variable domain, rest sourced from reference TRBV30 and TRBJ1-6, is SQTIHQWPATLVQPVGSPLSLECTVEGTSNPNLYWYRQAAGRGLQLLFYSVGIGQISSEVPQNLSASRPQDRQFILSSKKLLLSDSGFYLCAWDPGTGHSPLHFGNGTRLTVT.

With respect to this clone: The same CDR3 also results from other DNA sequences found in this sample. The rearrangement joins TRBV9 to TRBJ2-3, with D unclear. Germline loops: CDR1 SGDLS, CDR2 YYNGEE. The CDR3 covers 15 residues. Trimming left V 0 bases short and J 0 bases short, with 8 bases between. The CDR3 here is CASSVGLASTDTQYF. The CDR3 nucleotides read TGTGCCAGCAGCGTAGGGCTGGCTAGCACAGATACGCAGTATTTT.